The subject of this entry is one T cell receptor beta chain. Its antigen is unknown. The CDR3 covers 16 residues. These data are taken from a study of siplizumab effects on memory and regulatory T cells. Study-wide points: A small minority of alloreactive clones were mapped to unstimulated subsets.

The repertoire was sequenced with immunoSEQ multiplex PCR; TCRdb's copy has only in-frame clones and lacks some. Among approximately 75,000 clones, roughly 93% were seen once, and the ten largest hold 5%. J is TRBJ2-3 and V is TRBV21-1. TRBV21-1 is recorded as a pseudogene. Sequenced sample: CD8+ T cells sorted from blood. The TCR sequence derives from a human donor in good health. Here the CDR3 reads CASSKELGNRTDTQYF. DNA for the CDR3: TGTGCCAGCAGCAAAGAGTTAGGTAACCGCACAGATACGCAGTATTTT.